This T cell receptor (beta chain) was identified during a study of blood T cell repertoires in COVID-19. At the level of the study: From the United States, Italy and Spain came samples of acute and convalescent COVID-19. T cells, B-cell-depleted T cells, or PBMCs supplied cDNA or gDNA.

As processed by the authors: Scientists estimated how many nucleated cells there were by amplifying reference gene primers. Clones were read by immunoSEQ multiplex PCR, and TCRdb kept only the in-frame ones, dropping some. For V, J and clone size, that table is used; D and trimming come from the DNA. Of around 120,000 clones in the sample, about three quarters were seen once. CDR1 LNHDA and CDR2 SQIVND come from the germline V gene (reference sequence). CDR3 length: 15 residues. V shed 3 bases and J 9 bases; nucleotides not matched to a gene: 6. Sequencing was carried out using peripheral blood. The V gene is TRBV19, the J gene TRBJ2-5; the match to TRBD2 covers 14 bases. The TCR was taken from a man in his 70s with acute or convalescent COVID-19. CDR3 sequence (DNA): TGTGCCAGTAGTATGGGACTAGCGGGGGAGGAGGCCCAGTACTTC. The encoded protein is CASSMGLAGEEAQYF.